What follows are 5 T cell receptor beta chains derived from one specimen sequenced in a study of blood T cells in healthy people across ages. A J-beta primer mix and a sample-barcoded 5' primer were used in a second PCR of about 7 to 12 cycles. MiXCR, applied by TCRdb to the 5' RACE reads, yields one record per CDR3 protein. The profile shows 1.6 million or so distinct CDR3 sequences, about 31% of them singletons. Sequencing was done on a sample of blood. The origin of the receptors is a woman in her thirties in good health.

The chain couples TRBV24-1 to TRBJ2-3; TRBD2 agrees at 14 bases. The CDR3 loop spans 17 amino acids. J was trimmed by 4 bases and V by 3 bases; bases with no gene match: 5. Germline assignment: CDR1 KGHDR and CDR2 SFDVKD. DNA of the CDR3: TGTGCCACCAGTGATCCGACTAGCGGGAGGGCTGCAGATACGCAGTATTTT. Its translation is CATSDPTSGRAADTQYF.

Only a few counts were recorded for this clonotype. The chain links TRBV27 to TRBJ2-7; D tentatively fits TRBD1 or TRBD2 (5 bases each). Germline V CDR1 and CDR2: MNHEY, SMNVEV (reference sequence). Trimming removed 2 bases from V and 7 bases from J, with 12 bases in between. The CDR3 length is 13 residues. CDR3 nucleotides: TGTGCCAGCAGTTTAGGGACCGCCCTGGAGCAGTACTTC. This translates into CASSLGTALEQYF.

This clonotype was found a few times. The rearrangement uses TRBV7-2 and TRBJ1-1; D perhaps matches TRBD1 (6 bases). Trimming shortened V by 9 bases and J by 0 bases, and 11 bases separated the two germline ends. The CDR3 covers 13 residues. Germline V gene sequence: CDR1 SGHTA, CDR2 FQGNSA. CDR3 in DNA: TGTGCCAGTTACAGGGAAATGAACACTGAAGCTTTCTTT. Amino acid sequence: CASYREMNTEAFF.

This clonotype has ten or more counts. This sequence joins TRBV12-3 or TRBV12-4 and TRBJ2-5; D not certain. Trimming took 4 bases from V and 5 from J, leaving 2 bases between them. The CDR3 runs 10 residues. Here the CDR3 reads CASSSETQYF. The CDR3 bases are TGTGCCAGCAGTTCCGAGACCCAGTACTTC.

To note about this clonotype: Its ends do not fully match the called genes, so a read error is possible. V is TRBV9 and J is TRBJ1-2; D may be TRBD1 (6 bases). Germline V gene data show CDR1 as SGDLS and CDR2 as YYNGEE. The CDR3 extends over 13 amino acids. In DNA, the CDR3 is TGTGTCAGCGGAGGGACACCTAACTATGGCTACACCTTC. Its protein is CVSGGTPNYGYTF.